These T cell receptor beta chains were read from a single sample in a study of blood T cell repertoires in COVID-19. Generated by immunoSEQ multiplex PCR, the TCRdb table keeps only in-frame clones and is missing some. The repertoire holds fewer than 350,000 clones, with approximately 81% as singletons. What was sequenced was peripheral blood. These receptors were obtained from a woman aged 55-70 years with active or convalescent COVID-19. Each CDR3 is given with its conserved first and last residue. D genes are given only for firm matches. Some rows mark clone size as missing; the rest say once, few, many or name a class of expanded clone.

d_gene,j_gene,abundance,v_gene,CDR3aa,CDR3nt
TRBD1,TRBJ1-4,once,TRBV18,CASSPATGGNEKLFF,TGTGCCAGCTCACCAGCGACAGGGGGTAATGAAAAACTGTTTTTT
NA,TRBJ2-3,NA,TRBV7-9,CASSFSRGDTQYF,TGTGCCAGCAGCTTTAGCCGGGGAGATACGCAGTATTTT
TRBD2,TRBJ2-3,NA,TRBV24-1,CATSDPGTSGGAQYF,TGTGCCACCAGTGATCCCGGGACTAGCGGGGGAGCGCAGTATTTT
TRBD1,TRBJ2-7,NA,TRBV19,CASSSGTGVYEQYF,TGTGCCAGTAGTTCCGGGACAGGGGTCTACGAGCAGTACTTC
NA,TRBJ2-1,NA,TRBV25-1,CASVRERNEQFF,TGTGCCTCCGTGAGGGAGCGGAATGAGCAGTTCTTC
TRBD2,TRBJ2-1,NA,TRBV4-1,CASSQDPLASTEQFF,TGCGCCAGCAGCCAAGATCCACTAGCGTCAACTGAGCAGTTCTTC
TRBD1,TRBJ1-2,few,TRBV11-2,CASSLETGDGYTF,TGTGCCAGCAGCTTGGAGACAGGGGATGGCTACACCTTC
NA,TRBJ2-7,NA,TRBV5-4,CASSSDFYEQYF,TGTGCCAGCAGCTCGGACTTCTACGAGCAGTACTTC
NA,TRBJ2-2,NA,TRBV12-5,CASGLWATGELFF,TGTGCTAGTGGTTTGTGGGCTACCGGGGAGCTGTTTTTT
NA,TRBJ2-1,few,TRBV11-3,CASSDGQWGLGEQFF,TGTGCCAGCAGCGATGGACAGTGGGGTTTGGGTGAGCAGTTCTTC
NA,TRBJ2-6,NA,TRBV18,CASSPRLVTSSGANVLTF,TGTGCCAGCTCACCACGACTAGTAACTAGCTCTGGGGCCAACGTCCTGACTTTC
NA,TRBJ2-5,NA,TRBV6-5,CASGGLEQETQYF,TGTGCCAGCGGGGGACTGGAACAAGAGACCCAGTACTTC
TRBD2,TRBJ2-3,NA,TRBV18,CASSPTPSGGAIDTQYF,TGTGCCAGCTCACCAACGCCTAGCGGGGGGGCCATTGATACGCAGTATTTT
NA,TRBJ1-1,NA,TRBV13,CASSLWGEGWTEAFF,TGTGCCAGCAGCTTGTGGGGGGAGGGTTGGACTGAAGCTTTCTTT
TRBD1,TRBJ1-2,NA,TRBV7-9,CASTYEDRGSRRSLYGYTF,TGTGCCAGCACCTACGAAGACAGGGGTTCGCGTCGGTCGCTCTATGGCTACACCTTC
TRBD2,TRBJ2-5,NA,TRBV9,CASSVSGGWETQYF,TGTGCCAGCAGCGTTAGCGGGGGGTGGGAGACCCAGTACTTC
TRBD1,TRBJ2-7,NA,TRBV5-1,CASREQGSSYEQYF,TGCGCCAGCAGGGAACAGGGGAGCTCCTACGAGCAGTACTTC
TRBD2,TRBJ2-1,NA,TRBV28,CASSQISGGSYNEQFF,TGTGCCAGCAGTCAAATTAGCGGGGGCTCCTACAATGAGCAGTTCTTC
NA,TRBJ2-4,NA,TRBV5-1,CASSPPSGAKNIQYF,TGCGCCAGCAGTCCACCGAGCGGGGCCAAAAACATTCAGTACTTC
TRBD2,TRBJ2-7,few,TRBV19,CASSSGGSYEQYF,TGTGCCAGCAGTAGCGGGGGCTCCTACGAGCAGTACTTC